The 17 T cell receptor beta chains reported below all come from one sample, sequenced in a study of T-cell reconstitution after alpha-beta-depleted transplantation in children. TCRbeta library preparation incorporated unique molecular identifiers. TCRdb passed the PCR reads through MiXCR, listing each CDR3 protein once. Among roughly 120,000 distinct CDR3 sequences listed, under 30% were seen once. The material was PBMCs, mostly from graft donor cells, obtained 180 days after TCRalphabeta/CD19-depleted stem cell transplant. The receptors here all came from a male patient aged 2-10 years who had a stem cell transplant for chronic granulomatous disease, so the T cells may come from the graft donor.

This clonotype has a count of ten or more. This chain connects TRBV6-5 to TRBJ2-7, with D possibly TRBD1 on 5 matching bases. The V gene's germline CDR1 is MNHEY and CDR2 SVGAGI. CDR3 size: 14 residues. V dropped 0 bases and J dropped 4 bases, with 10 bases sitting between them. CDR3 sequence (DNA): TGTGCCAGCAGTTACTCCTCAGGGTTATACGAGCAGTACTTC. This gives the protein CASSYSSGLYEQYF.

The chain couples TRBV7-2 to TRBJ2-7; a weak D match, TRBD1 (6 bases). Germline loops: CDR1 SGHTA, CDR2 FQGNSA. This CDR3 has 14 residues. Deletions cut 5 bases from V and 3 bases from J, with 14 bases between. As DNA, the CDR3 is TGTGCCAGCAGCCGAACGGACAGTAACTACGAGCAGTACTTC. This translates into CASSRTDSNYEQYF.

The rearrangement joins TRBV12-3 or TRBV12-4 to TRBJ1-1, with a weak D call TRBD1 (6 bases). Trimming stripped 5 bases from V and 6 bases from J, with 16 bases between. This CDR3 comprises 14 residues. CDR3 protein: CASSLISGAAEAFF. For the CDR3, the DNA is TGTGCCAGCAGTCTGATCTCAGGGGCGGCTGAAGCTTTCTTT.

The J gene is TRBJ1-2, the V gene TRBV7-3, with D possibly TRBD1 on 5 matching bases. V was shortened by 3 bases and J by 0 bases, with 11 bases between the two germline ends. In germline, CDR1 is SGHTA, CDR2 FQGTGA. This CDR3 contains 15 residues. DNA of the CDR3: TGTGCCAGCAGCTTGGGGCCCACTGCTAACTATGGCTACACCTTC. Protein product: CASSLGPTANYGYTF.

The CDR3 spells CASSDRGAEQYF. The CDR3 DNA follows: TGTGCCAGCAGCGACAGGGGTGCCGAGCAGTACTTC. This chain connects TRBV7-6 to TRBJ2-7, with 8 bases lining up with TRBD1. The CDR3 totals 12 residues. Trimming removed 5 bases from V and 6 bases from J; junction bases left unmatched: 3. CDR1 SGHVS and CDR2 FNYEAQ come from the germline V gene. Looking up the rest from reference TRBV7-6 and TRBJ2-7 gives the full variable domain: GAGVSQSPRYKVTKRGQDVALRCDPISGHVSLYWYRQALGQGPEFLTYFNYEAQQDKSGLPNDRFSAERPEGSISTLTIQRTEQRDSAMYRCASSDRGAEQYFGPGTRLTVT.

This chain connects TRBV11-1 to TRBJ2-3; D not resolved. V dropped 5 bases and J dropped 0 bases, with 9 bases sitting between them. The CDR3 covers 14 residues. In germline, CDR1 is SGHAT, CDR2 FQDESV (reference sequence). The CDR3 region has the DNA TGTGCCAGCAGCGTGCGCGGAAGCACAGATACGCAGTATTTT. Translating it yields CASSVRGSTDTQYF.

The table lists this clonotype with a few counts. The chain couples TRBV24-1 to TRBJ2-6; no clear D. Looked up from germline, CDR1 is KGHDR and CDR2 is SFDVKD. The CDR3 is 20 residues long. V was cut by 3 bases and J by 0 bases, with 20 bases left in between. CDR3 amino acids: CATSDLQAEAGYSGANVLTF. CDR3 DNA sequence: TGTGCCACCAGTGATCTCCAAGCCGAAGCAGGATACTCTGGGGCCAACGTCCTGACTTTC.

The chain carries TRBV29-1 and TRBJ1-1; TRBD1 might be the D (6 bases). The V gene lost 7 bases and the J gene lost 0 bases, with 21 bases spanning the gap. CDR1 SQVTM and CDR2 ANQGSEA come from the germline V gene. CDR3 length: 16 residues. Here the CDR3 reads CSALKQGFRMNTEAFF. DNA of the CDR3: TGCAGCGCCCTAAAGCAGGGGTTTCGGATGAACACTGAAGCTTTCTTT.

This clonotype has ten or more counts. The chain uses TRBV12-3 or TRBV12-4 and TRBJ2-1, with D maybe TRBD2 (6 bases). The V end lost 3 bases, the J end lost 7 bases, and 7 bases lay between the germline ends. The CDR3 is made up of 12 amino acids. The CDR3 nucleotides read TGTGCCAGCAGTTTTGGGGGGAATGAGCAGTTCTTC. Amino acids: CASSFGGNEQFF.

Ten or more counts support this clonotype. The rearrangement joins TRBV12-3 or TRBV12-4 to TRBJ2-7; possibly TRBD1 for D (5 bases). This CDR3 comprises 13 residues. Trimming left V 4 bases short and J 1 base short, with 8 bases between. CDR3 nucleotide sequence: TGTGCCAGCAGTTATCCAGGGTCCTACGAGCAGTACTTC. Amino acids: CASSYPGSYEQYF.

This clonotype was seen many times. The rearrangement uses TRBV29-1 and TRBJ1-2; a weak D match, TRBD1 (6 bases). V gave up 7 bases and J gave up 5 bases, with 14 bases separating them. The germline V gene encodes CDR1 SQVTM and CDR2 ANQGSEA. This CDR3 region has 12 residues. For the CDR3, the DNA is TGCAGCGCTGAGGCCGGGACATATGGCTACACCTTC. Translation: CSAEAGTYGYTF.

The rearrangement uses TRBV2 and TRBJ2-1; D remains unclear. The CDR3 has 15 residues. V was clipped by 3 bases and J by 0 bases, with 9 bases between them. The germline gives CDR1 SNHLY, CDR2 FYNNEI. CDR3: CASSENQSSYNEQFF. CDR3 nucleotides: TGTGCCAGCAGTGAGAATCAGAGCTCCTACAATGAGCAGTTCTTC.

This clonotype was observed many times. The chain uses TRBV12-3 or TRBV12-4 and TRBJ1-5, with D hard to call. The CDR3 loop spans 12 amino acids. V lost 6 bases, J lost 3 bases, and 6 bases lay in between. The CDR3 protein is CASRLSNQPQHF. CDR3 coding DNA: TGTGCCAGCAGACTGTCCAATCAGCCCCAGCATTTT.

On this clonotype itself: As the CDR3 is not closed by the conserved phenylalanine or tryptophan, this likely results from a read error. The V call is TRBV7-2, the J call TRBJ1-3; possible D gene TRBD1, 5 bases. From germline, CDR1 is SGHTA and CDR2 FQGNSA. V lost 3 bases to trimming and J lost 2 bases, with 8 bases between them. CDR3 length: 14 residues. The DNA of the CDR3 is TGTGCCAGCAGCTTGGCAGGGCCTGGAAACACCATATATTTG. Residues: CASSLAGPGNTIYL.

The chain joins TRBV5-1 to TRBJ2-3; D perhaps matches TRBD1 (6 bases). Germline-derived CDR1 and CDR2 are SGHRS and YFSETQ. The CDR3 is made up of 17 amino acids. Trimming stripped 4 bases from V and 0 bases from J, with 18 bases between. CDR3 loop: CASSLRRGTTSTDTQYF. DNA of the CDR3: TGCGCCAGCAGCCTCAGGAGAGGGACAACTAGCACAGATACGCAGTATTTT.

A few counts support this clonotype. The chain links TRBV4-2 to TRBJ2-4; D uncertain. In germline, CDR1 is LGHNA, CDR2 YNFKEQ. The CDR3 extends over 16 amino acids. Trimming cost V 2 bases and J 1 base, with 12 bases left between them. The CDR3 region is CASSQFQTGAKNIQYF. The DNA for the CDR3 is TGTGCCAGCAGCCAATTCCAAACTGGCGCCAAAAACATTCAGTACTTC.

CDR3 region: CASSLVLGTGVLLAKNIQYF. For the CDR3, the DNA is TGCGCCAGCAGCTTGGTTTTGGGGACAGGGGTTCTACTGGCCAAAAACATTCAGTACTTC. This chain uses TRBV5-1 with TRBJ2-4; TRBD1 agrees at 10 bases. Germline V gives CDR1 SGHRS, CDR2 YFSETQ. This CDR3 contains 20 residues. Unmatched junction bases numbered 13, after V lost 0 bases and J lost 1 base. Full variable domain (outside the CDR3, taken from reference TRBV5-1 and TRBJ2-4): KAGVTQTPRYLIKTRGQQVTLSCSPISGHRSVSWYQQTPGQGLQFLFEYFSETQRNKGNFPGRFSGRQFSNSRSEMNVSTLELGDSALYLCASSLVLGTGVLLAKNIQYFGAGTRLSVL.